This entry lists 26 T cell receptor beta chains sequenced from one sample in a study of Ad26.COV2.S vaccination and SARS-CoV-2 variants (dated by TCRdb to 2020 to 2023). Per the publication, the treatment or condition label means: over 15 received Ad26.COV2.S at low or high dose, single or two shots; roughly 5 received placebo; per-sample allocation not given. For vaccine and placebo recipients, the sequenced repertoires came from samples collected on day 63 after the first injection. Receptor libraries were prepared by the immunoSEQ multiplex PCR assay. TCRdb provides this immuneACCESS table in a form limited to in-frame rearrangements. Some clones are lacking; in checked studies, under half of them reflect an unresolved V gene, and why the rest are absent is not known. The sample table records about 390,000 clones; less than 90% of these occur just once. Clones ranked in the top ten supply roughly 3.5% of the sample.

The sample consisted of peripheral blood, taken in a trial of Ad26.COV2.S vaccine versus placebo. The receptors shown here come from a person between 18 and 60 years old who received the Ad26.COV2.S COVID-19 vaccine or a placebo.

The chain joins TRBV4-3 to TRBJ2-2; D remains ambiguous. CDR1 is LGHNA and CDR2 is YSLEER in the germline V gene. This CDR3 has 14 residues. V lost 0 bases to trimming and J lost 7 bases, with 9 bases between them. The CDR3 DNA follows: TGCGCCAGCAGCCAAGATTTATCCCACGGGGAGCTGTTTTTT. This sequence encodes CASSQDLSHGELFF.

The chain combines TRBV5-1 with TRBJ2-3; 14 bases agree with TRBD2. Germline V gene sequence: CDR1 SGHRS, CDR2 YFSETQ. The J segment lost 3 bases and the V segment lost 4 bases, leaving 7 bases of the junction unmatched. The CDR3 runs 17 residues. The CDR3 DNA reads as TGCGCCAGCAGCAGAGGACTAGCGGGGGGAAGGACAGATACGCAGTATTTT. The encoded protein is CASSRGLAGGRTDTQYF.

The chain employs TRBV29-1 and TRBJ1-2; D is ambiguous. V dropped 4 bases and J dropped 2 bases, with 8 bases sitting between them. Looked up from germline, CDR1 is SQVTM and CDR2 is ANQGSEA. The CDR3 totals 12 residues. CDR3: CSVGGQNYGYTF. The CDR3 region has the DNA TGCAGCGTTGGCGGGCAGAACTATGGCTACACCTTC.

The sample holds one count of this clone. The V and J genes are TRBV3-1 (or the pseudogene TRBV3-2) and TRBJ1-1; D ambiguous. Germline CDR1 reads LGHDT; CDR2 reads YNNKEL (reference sequence). The V end was cut by 3 bases, the J end by 8 bases, with 4 bases between. CDR3 size: 10 residues. The CDR3 region has the DNA TGTGCCAGCAGCCACGTCGAAGCTTTCTTT. Residues: CASSHVEAFF.

The V and J genes are TRBV4-3 and TRBJ1-1, with 7 bases matching TRBD1. This CDR3 comprises 15 residues. The junction had 2 bases not matched to a gene; V was cut back by 0 bases and J by 1 base. The germline V gene encodes CDR1 LGHNA and CDR2 YSLEER. The CDR3 sequence: CASSQDKGANTEAFF. CDR3 coding DNA: TGCGCCAGCAGCCAAGATAAGGGGGCGAACACTGAAGCTTTCTTT.

This chain connects TRBV5-1 to TRBJ2-1; TRBD1 or TRBD2 may be the D gene (5 bases each). V was trimmed by 4 bases and J by 7 bases, leaving 15 bases between them. The CDR3 runs 14 residues. Per the germline V gene, CDR1 is SGHRS and CDR2 is YFSETQ. CDR3 loop: CASSPGLAENEQFF. CDR3 nucleotide sequence: TGCGCCAGCAGCCCGGGGCTAGCCGAGAATGAGCAGTTCTTC.

The rearrangement links TRBV2 to TRBJ2-7; D remains ambiguous. The CDR3 is made up of 13 amino acids. The V gene's germline CDR1 is SNHLY and CDR2 FYNNEI. V was pared by 9 bases and J by 0 bases, with 12 bases between. The CDR3 DNA reads as TGTGCCAGTCAAACGGATAGCTCCTACGAGCAGTACTTC. Protein: CASQTDSSYEQYF.

The rearrangement links TRBV19 to TRBJ1-5, with TRBD1 matching 7 bases. CDR1 LNHDA and CDR2 SQIVND come from the germline V gene (reference sequence). The V gene end was trimmed by 5 bases and the J gene end by 3 bases; junction bases not matched to a gene: 7. The CDR3 consists of 15 residues. The CDR3 sequence is CASSPETGPNQPQHF. CDR3 in DNA: TGTGCCAGTAGTCCAGAGACAGGGCCCAATCAGCCCCAGCATTTT.

The chain has TRBV6-5 and TRBJ1-1; D is unclear. Trimming removed 2 bases from V and 4 bases from J, with 8 bases in between. Germline-derived CDR1 and CDR2 are MNHEY and SVGAGI. CDR3 length: 13 amino acids. CDR3 nucleotides: TGTGCCAGCAGTTACCTGAAAAGCACTGAAGCTTTCTTT. It encodes CASSYLKSTEAFF.

The rearrangement links TRBV9 to TRBJ1-1, with 9 bases lining up with TRBD1. V dropped 3 bases and J dropped 4; count of bases not matched to a gene: 4. The CDR3 consists of 14 residues. Germline-derived CDR1 and CDR2 are SGDLS and YYNGEE. The CDR3 is CASSDLTGGTEAFF. CDR3 nucleotide sequence: TGTGCCAGCAGCGACTTGACAGGGGGCACTGAAGCTTTCTTT.

CDR3: CASSYSVPDRATEAFF. DNA of the CDR3: TGTGCCAGCAGTTACTCGGTCCCCGACAGGGCCACTGAAGCTTTCTTT. This chain connects TRBV6-5 to TRBJ1-1, with TRBD1 matching over 7 bases. J gave up 4 bases and V 0 bases, and 8 bases lay outside the gene matches. The CDR3 spans 16 residues. The germline CDR1 and CDR2 sequences are MNHEY and SVGAGI.

The DNA for the CDR3 is TGTGCCAGCAGCTTTAGGGTGAACACCGGGGAGCTGTTTTTT. This codes for CASSFRVNTGELFF. J is TRBJ2-2 and V is TRBV11-2; D is unclear. The germline V gene encodes CDR1 SGHAT and CDR2 FQNNGV. There are 14 residues in the CDR3. The V and J ends lost 3 bases and 1 base respectively, with 6 bases between them.

The V gene is TRBV12-5, the J gene TRBJ1-5; no firm D call. Per the germline V gene, CDR1 is LGHNT and CDR2 is FRNRAP. CDR3 length: 17 residues. Between the trimmed V and J ends, which lost 6 bases and 1 base, there was a span of 19 bases. CDR3 sequence: CASGQPGKPESNQPQHF. Written as DNA, the CDR3 is TGTGCTAGTGGACAACCGGGAAAACCGGAGAGCAATCAGCCCCAGCATTTT.

The chain carries TRBV7-8 and TRBJ1-2, with 7 bases that match TRBD1. The CDR3 spans 14 residues. V gave up 1 base and J gave up 3 bases; unmatched junction bases: 2. Looked up from germline, CDR1 is SGHVS and CDR2 is FQNEAQ. The CDR3 spells CASSLDTGDYGYTF. The CDR3, as DNA: TGTGCCAGCAGCTTAGATACAGGGGACTATGGCTACACCTTC.

On this clone: This sample also contains other DNA sequences that code for the same CDR3. The chain is built from TRBV6-2 or TRBV6-3 and TRBJ1-1, with unresolved D. The CDR3 is 12 residues long. Germline loops: CDR1 MNHEY, CDR2 SVGEGT. V lost 6 bases, J lost 4 bases, and 9 bases lay in between. For the CDR3, the DNA is TGTGCCAGCAGCCCCTTGGGCACTGAAGCTTTCTTT. This encodes CASSPLGTEAFF.

The chain employs TRBV5-4 and TRBJ2-1; TRBD1 might be the D (6 bases). Germline CDR1 is SGHNT and CDR2 is YYREEE (reference sequence). The CDR3 loop spans 15 amino acids. Trimming removed 5 bases at V and 1 base at J, with 13 bases between. In nucleotides, the CDR3 is TGTGCCAGCAGTGAGGGGGTCCTTTCCTACAATGAGCAGTTCTTC. Its protein product is CASSEGVLSYNEQFF.

The chain is built from TRBV5-1 and TRBJ1-5, with 8 bases fitting TRBD1. Trimming at V came to 0 bases and at J to 7 bases, leaving 6 bases not matched to a gene. CDR3 length: 15 residues. Germline loops: CDR1 SGHRS, CDR2 YFSETQ. CDR3 loop: CASSLAGTGGQPQHF. The CDR3 DNA reads TGCGCCAGCAGCTTGGCCGGGACAGGCGGGCAGCCCCAGCATTTT. The variable domain in full, completed from reference TRBV5-1 and TRBJ1-5, reads KAGVTQTPRYLIKTRGQQVTLSCSPISGHRSVSWYQQTPGQGLQFLFEYFSETQRNKGNFPGRFSGRQFSNSRSEMNVSTLELGDSALYLCASSLAGTGGQPQHFGDGTRLSIL.

The chain couples TRBV27 to TRBJ1-5; TRBD1 is a possible D gene (5 bases). The germline V gene encodes CDR1 MNHEY and CDR2 SMNVEV (reference sequence). This CDR3 has 14 amino acids. Trimming removed 1 base at V and 6 bases at J, with 10 bases between. The CDR3 spells CASSLFRVGQPQHF. The CDR3 DNA reads as TGTGCCAGCAGTTTATTCAGGGTTGGTCAGCCCCAGCATTTT.

V usage is TRBV11-2 and J usage is TRBJ2-1; 9 positions agree with TRBD2. The CDR3 runs 15 residues. CDR1 SGHAT and CDR2 FQNNGV come from the germline V gene. Trimming at V came to 1 base and at J to 8 bases, leaving 6 bases not matched to a gene. The CDR3 protein is CASSLGRGGMDEQFF. As DNA, the CDR3 is TGTGCCAGCAGCTTAGGGCGGGGGGGCATGGATGAGCAGTTCTTC.

The chain couples TRBV27 to TRBJ1-5; D may be TRBD1 (6 bases). Germline V gene lookup returns CDR1 MNHEY and CDR2 SMNVEV (reference sequence). The CDR3 is made up of 17 amino acids. V lost 6 bases, J lost 3 bases, and 21 bases lay in between. CDR3 in DNA: TGTGCCAGCAGCTACTCAGGGGTGCGGGGCAACAATCAGCCCCAGCATTTT. The encoded protein is CASSYSGVRGNNQPQHF.

The chain recombines TRBV19 with TRBJ1-2; 10 bases agree with TRBD1. V trimming: 5 bases; J trimming: 7 bases; junction bases outside the gene matches: 4. The germline V gene encodes CDR1 LNHDA and CDR2 SQIVND (reference sequence). The CDR3 contains 13 residues. CDR3 residues: CASSSGTGVGYTF. The CDR3 DNA reads TGTGCCAGTAGTTCAGGGACAGGGGTTGGCTACACCTTC.

V is TRBV19 and J is TRBJ1-1; D ambiguous. Germline CDR1 is LNHDA and CDR2 is SQIVND (reference sequence). Trimming pared 3 bases from V and 4 bases from J, leaving 15 bases between. The CDR3 runs 15 residues. CDR3 sequence reads: CASSMSSWEGTEAFF. The CDR3 bases are TGTGCCAGTAGTATGAGCTCTTGGGAGGGCACTGAAGCTTTCTTT.

This sequence joins TRBV12-5 and TRBJ1-3, with D unclear. This CDR3 is 18 amino acids long. The V gene's germline CDR1 is LGHNT and CDR2 FRNRAP. V shed 7 bases and J shed 0 bases, with 22 bases lying between them. The CDR3 nucleotides read TGTGCTAGTGTTTTTTCCCCGACACGGTTGATCTCTGGAAACACCATATATTTT. Translation gives CASVFSPTRLISGNTIYF.

The chain employs TRBV6-4 and TRBJ1-2; D remains ambiguous. Germline values: CDR1 MRHNA, CDR2 SNTAGT. This CDR3 comprises 13 residues. Trimming removed 2 bases from V and 7 bases from J, with 11 bases in between. For the CDR3, the DNA is TGTGCCAGCAGTGACAGTCGAGAGCTTGGCTACACCTTC. It is translated as CASSDSRELGYTF.

A remark on this clone: This specimen includes other DNA sequences encoding the same CDR3. The V call is TRBV25-1, the J call TRBJ2-5, with 10 positions matching TRBD2. This CDR3 region has 15 residues. V dropped 3 bases and J dropped 5; count of bases not matched to a gene: 6. Germline V gene sequence: CDR1 MGHDK, CDR2 SYGVNS. In nucleotides, the CDR3 is TGTGCCAGCAGTGAGTCTAGCGGGGGTCAGGAGACCCAGTACTTC. Protein sequence: CASSESSGGQETQYF.

This clone was detected a few times. The chain links TRBV5-6 to TRBJ1-2; possible D gene TRBD1, 5 bases. CDR1 is SGHDT, CDR2 YYEEEE, per germline. CDR3 size: 17 residues. Trimming stripped 3 bases from V and 0 bases from J, with 18 bases between. The DNA of the CDR3 is TGTGCCAGCAGCTGGGGAGGTCTTTGGGGGGCTAACTATGGCTACACCTTC. It is translated as CASSWGGLWGANYGYTF.